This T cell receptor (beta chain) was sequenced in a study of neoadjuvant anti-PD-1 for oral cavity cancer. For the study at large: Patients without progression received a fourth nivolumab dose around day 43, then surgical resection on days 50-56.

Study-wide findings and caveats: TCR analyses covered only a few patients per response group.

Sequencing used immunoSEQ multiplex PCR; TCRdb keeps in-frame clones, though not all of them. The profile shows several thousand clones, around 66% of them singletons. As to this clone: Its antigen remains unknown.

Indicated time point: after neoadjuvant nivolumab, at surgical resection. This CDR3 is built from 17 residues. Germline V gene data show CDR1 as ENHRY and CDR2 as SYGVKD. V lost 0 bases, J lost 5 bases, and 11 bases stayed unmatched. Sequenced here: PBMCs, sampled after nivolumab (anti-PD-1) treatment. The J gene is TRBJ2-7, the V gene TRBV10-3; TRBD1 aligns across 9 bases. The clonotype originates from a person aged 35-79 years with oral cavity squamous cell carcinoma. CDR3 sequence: CAISESHPTGGRDEQYF. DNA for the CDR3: TGTGCCATCAGTGAGTCGCACCCGACAGGGGGAAGGGACGAGCAGTACTTC.